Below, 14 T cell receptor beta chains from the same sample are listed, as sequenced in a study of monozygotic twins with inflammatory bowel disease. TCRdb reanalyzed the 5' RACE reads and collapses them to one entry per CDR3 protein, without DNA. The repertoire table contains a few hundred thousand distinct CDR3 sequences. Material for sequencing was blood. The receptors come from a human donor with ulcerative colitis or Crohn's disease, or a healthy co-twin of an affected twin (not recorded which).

The CDR3 protein is CASSYGRTEAFF. The chain employs TRBV6-5 and TRBJ1-1. CDR3 length: 12 amino acids. The V gene's germline CDR1 is MNHEY and CDR2 SVGAGI.

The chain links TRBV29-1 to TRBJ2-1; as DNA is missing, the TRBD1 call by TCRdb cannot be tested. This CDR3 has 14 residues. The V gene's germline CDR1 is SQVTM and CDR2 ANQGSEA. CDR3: CSAQRDRTYNEQFF.

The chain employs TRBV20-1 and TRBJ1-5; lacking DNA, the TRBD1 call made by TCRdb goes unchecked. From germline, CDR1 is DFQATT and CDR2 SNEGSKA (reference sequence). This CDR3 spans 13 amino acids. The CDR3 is CSARGDSNQPQHF.

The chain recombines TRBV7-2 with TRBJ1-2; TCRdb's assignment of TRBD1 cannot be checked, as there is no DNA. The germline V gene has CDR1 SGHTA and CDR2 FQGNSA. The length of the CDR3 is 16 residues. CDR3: CASSFLGLQGSYGYTF.

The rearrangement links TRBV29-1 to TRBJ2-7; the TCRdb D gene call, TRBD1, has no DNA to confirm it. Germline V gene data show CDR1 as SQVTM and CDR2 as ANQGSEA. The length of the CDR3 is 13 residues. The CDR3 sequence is CSVADKPGDEQYF.

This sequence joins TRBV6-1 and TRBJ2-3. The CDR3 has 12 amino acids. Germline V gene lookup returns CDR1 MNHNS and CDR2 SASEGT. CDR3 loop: CASSPLGDTQYF.

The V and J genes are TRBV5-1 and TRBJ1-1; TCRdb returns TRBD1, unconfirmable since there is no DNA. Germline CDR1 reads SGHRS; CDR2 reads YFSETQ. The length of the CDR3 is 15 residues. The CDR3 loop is CASSLEGGSFTEAFF.

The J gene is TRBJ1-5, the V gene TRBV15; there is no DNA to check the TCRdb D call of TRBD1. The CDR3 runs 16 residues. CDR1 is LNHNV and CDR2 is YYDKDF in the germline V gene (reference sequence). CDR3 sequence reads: CATSRVPGESNQPQHF.

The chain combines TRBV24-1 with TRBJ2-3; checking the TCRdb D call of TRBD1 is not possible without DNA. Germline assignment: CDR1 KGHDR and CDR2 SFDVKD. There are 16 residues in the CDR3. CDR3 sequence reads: CATSSPTGETGDTQYF.

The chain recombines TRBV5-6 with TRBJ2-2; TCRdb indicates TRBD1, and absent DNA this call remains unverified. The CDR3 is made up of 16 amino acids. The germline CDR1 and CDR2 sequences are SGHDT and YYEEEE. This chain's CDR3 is CASSSHRGYNTGELFF.

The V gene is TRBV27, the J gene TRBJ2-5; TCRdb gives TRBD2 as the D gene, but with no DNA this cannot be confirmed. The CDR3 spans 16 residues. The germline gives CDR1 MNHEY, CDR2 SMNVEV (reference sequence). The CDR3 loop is CASSFGASGGGETQYF.

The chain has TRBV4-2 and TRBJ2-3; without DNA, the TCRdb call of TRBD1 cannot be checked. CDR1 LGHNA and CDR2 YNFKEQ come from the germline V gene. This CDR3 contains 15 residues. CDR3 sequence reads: CASSQTKTGTDTQYF.

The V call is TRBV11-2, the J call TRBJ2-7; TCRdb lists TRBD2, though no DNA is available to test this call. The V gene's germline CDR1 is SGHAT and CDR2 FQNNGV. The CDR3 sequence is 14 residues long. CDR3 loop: CASSALVTVYEQYF.

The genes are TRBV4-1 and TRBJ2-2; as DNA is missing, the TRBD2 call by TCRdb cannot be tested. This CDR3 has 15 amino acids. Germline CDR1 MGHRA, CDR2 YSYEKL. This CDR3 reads CASSQETAGAGELFF.